Each of the 15 T cell receptor beta chains below was sequenced from the same sample in a study of blood T cell repertoires in COVID-19. The data were produced by immunoSEQ multiplex PCR, yet TCRdb's version contains in-frame clones alone and is incomplete. The sample has tens of thousands of clones, more than 75% seen once. The source material was peripheral blood. The receptors stem from a man in his 70s with acute or convalescent COVID-19.

V usage is TRBV7-3 and J usage is TRBJ2-3; D perhaps matches TRBD2 (6 bases). Germline values: CDR1 SGHTA, CDR2 FQGTGA. V was clipped by 5 bases and J by 4 bases, with 10 bases between them. The CDR3 has 13 residues. The chain's CDR3 is CASSHGGADTQYF. The CDR3 DNA reads as TGTGCCAGCAGCCACGGGGGTGCAGATACGCAGTATTTT. Full variable domain (rest looked up from reference TRBV7-3 and TRBJ2-3): GAGVSQTPSNKVTEKGKYVELRCDPISGHTALYWYRQSLGQGPEFLIYFQGTGAADDSGLPNDRFFAVRPEGSVSTLKIQRTERGDSAVYLCASSHGGADTQYFGPGTRLTVL.

The CDR3 nucleotides read TGTGCCATCAGTGAGGCCTCAGTTCTTTATGGCTACACCTTC. Translation gives CAISEASVLYGYTF. J is TRBJ1-2 and V is TRBV10-3, with D hard to call. The germline V and J ends were trimmed by 2 bases and 5 bases, with 12 bases remaining between them. The CDR3 sequence is 14 residues long. CDR1 and CDR2 (germline): ENHRY, SYGVKD.

V and J are TRBV7-2 and TRBJ2-3; 9 bases align to TRBD1. Trimming cost V 6 bases and J 5 bases; bases outside gene matches: 9. This CDR3 is built from 15 residues. CDR1 is SGHTA, CDR2 FQGNSA, per germline. The CDR3 here is CASSSTGGRGDTQYF. DNA of the CDR3: TGTGCCAGCAGTAGCACAGGGGGCCGGGGAGATACGCAGTATTTT.

The chain links TRBV13 to TRBJ1-1; D is undetermined. This CDR3 region has 13 residues. The germline V gene encodes CDR1 PRHDT and CDR2 FYEKMQ (reference sequence). Trimming pared 5 bases from V and 4 bases from J, leaving 11 bases between. CDR3 residues: CASSPRQPTEAFF. CDR3 DNA sequence: TGTGCCAGCAGCCCACGACAACCCACTGAAGCTTTCTTT.

The CDR3 DNA reads TGCGCCAGCAGCTTGGAGAGGGACCCGGGGGATGAGCAGTTCTTC. This codes for CASSLERDPGDEQFF. V and J are TRBV5-1 and TRBJ2-1, with a tentative D call TRBD2 (6 bases). The V end lost 0 bases, the J end lost 8 bases, and 15 bases lay between the germline ends. CDR3 length: 15 residues. Germline V CDR1 and CDR2: SGHRS, YFSETQ.

V gene TRBV24-1 combines with J gene TRBJ2-2, with D perhaps TRBD1 (6 bases). V lost 1 base and J 6 bases, leaving 20 bases between the germline ends. The V gene's germline CDR1 is KGHDR and CDR2 SFDVKD. This CDR3 contains 18 residues. The CDR3 reads CATSDFSLEQGRAGELFF. CDR3 sequence (DNA): TGTGCCACCAGTGATTTTTCTCTGGAACAGGGTAGGGCCGGGGAGCTGTTTTTT.

The chain links TRBV5-1 to TRBJ2-1; 8 bases line up with TRBD2. Trimming cost V 4 bases and J 7 bases; bases outside gene matches: 13. The CDR3 runs to 16 residues. Germline lookup yields CDR1 SGHRS and CDR2 YFSETQ. CDR3 amino acids: CASSPGSGGILNEQFF. CDR3 nucleotide sequence: TGCGCCAGCAGCCCGGGAAGCGGGGGAATTTTAAATGAGCAGTTCTTC.

J is TRBJ2-5 and V is TRBV19; TRBD1 matches at 8 bases. CDR3 length equals 14 residues. CDR1 is LNHDA, CDR2 SQIVND, per germline (reference sequence). Germline trimming cut 3 bases from V and 4 bases from J; bases unmatched to any gene: 4. CDR3: CASSIGQGAETQYF. In DNA form, the CDR3 reads TGTGCCAGTAGTATCGGACAGGGCGCAGAGACCCAGTACTTC.

The genes are TRBV19 and TRBJ1-2, with D tentatively TRBD1 (5 bases). This CDR3 is built from 14 residues. CDR1 and CDR2 from the germline V gene are LNHDA and SQIVND (reference sequence). Trimming shortened V by 3 bases and J by 8 bases, and 16 bases separated the two germline ends. CDR3 amino acids: CASSMLSAGKGYTF. In DNA form, the CDR3 reads TGTGCCAGTAGTATGCTATCGGCAGGGAAGGGCTACACCTTC.

This sequence joins TRBV2 and TRBJ1-5, with 8 nucleotides matching TRBD1. Germline V gives CDR1 SNHLY, CDR2 FYNNEI. The trim removed 8 bases at V and 6 bases at J, leaving 9 bases unmatched. The CDR3 consists of 14 residues. The CDR3 bases are TGTGCCAGCGCGACCGGGACAGGTTCTCAGCCCCAGCATTTT. It codes for CASATGTGSQPQHF.

This chain uses TRBV5-1 with TRBJ2-1, with 8 bases that match TRBD2. Germline CDR1 SGHRS, CDR2 YFSETQ. J gave up 3 bases and V 0 bases, and 5 bases lay outside the gene matches. CDR3 size: 16 residues. The CDR3 here is CASSLAAGVHYNEQFF. For the CDR3, the DNA is TGCGCCAGCAGCTTGGCAGCGGGAGTTCACTACAATGAGCAGTTCTTC.

This clone was counted once. V is TRBV2 and J is TRBJ2-7, with 11 nucleotides matching TRBD1. Germline V gene lookup returns CDR1 SNHLY and CDR2 FYNNEI. This CDR3 has 15 residues. The V gene end was trimmed by 1 base and the J gene end by 7 bases; junction bases not matched to a gene: 6. The CDR3 spells CASSEEGQGVEEQYF. The CDR3 DNA follows: TGTGCCAGCAGTGAAGAGGGACAGGGGGTGGAGGAGCAGTACTTC.

The genes are TRBV5-1 and TRBJ2-7; 7 nucleotides align to TRBD1. The CDR3 extends over 13 amino acids. J gave up 2 bases and V 1 base, and 0 bases lay outside the gene matches. Germline V CDR1 and CDR2: SGHRS, YFSETQ. CDR3 bases: TGCGCCAGCAGCTTGACAGGGGCCTACGAGCAGTACGTC. This sequence encodes CASSLTGAYEQYV.

The chain couples TRBV4-2 to TRBJ2-4; TRBD2 matches at 8 bases. The ends lost 5 bases at V and 2 bases at J; junction bases unmatched: 11. There are 17 residues in the CDR3. Germline V gene sequence: CDR1 LGHNA, CDR2 YNFKEQ. The DNA for the CDR3 is TGTGCCAGCAGCTCCTACGGGGGGGGCGAGACCAAAAACATTCAGTACTTC. Protein sequence: CASSSYGGGETKNIQYF.

This clone has only a few counts. The chain joins TRBV7-3 to TRBJ1-1; D is ambiguous. This CDR3 is built from 13 residues. V lost 2 bases and J 1 base, leaving 5 bases between the germline ends. CDR1 is SGHTA, CDR2 FQGTGA, per germline. This CDR3 reads CASSLEGNTEAFF. In DNA, the CDR3 is TGTGCCAGCAGCTTAGAGGGGAACACTGAAGCTTTCTTT.